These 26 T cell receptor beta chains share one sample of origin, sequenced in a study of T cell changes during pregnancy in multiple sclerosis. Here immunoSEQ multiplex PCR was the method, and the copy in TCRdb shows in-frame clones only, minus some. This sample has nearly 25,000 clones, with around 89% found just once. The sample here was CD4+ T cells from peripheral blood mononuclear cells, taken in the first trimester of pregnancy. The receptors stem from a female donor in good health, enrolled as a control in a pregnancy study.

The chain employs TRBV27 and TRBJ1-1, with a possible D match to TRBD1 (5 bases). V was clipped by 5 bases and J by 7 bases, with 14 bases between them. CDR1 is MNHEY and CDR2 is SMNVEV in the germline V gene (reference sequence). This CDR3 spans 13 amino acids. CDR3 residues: CASSLGAGLEAFF. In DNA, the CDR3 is TGTGCCAGCAGTCTTGGGGCCGGGCTTGAAGCTTTCTTT.

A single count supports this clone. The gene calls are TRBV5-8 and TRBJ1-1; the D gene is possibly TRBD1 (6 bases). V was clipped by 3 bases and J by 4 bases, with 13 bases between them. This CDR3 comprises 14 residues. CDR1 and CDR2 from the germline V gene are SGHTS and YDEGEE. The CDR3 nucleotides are TGTGCCAGCAGCTGGGTACAGGGCGTCACTGAAGCTTTCTTT. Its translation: CASSWVQGVTEAFF.

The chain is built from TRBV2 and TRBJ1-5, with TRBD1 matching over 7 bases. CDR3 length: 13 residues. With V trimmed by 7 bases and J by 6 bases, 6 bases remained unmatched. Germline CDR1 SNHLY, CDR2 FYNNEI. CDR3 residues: CASNTGESQPQHF. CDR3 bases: TGTGCCAGCAATACAGGGGAGAGTCAGCCCCAGCATTTT.

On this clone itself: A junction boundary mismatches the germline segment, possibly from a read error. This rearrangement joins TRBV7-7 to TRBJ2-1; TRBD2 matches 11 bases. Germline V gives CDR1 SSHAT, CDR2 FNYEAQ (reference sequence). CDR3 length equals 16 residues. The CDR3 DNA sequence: TGTGCTAGCAGCTTAGGAACTAGCGGGAGTTACAATGAGCAGTTCTTC. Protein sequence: CASSLGTSGSYNEQFF. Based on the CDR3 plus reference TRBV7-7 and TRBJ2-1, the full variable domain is GAGVSQSPRYKVTKRGQDVTLRCDPISSHATLYWYQQALGQGPEFLTYFNYEAQPDKSGLPSDRFSAERPEGSISTLTIQRTEQRDSAMYRCASSLGTSGSYNEQFFGPGTRLTVL.

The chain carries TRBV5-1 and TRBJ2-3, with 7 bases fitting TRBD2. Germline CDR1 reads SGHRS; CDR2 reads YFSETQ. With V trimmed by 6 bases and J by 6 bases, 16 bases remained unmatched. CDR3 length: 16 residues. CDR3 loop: CASKPTTGGGFDTQYF. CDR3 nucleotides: TGCGCCAGCAAACCTACAACGGGGGGAGGTTTTGATACGCAGTATTTT.

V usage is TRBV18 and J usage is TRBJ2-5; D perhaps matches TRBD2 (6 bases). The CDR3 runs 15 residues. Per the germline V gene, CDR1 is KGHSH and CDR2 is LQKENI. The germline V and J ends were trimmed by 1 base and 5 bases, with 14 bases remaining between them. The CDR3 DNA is TGTGCCAGCTCACCACGGGGTAGCGGAGGGGAGACCCAGTACTTC. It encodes CASSPRGSGGETQYF.

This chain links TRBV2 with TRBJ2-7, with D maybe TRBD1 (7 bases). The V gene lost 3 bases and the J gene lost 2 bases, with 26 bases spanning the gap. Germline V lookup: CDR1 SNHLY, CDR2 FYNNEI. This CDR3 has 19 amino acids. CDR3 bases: TGTGCCAGCAGTGATACCCGTCTGGGGCGGGGCAGGGGGGCCTACGAGCAGTACTTC. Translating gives CASSDTRLGRGRGAYEQYF.

This chain's CDR3 is CSVTTSGQANEKLFF. In DNA form, the CDR3 reads TGCAGCGTTACAACCTCTGGACAGGCTAATGAAAAACTGTTTTTT. This chain connects TRBV29-1 to TRBJ1-4; 7 nucleotides line up with TRBD1. Trimming at V came to 5 bases and at J to 3 bases, leaving 9 bases not matched to a gene. This CDR3 has 15 amino acids. From germline, CDR1 is SQVTM and CDR2 ANQGSEA.

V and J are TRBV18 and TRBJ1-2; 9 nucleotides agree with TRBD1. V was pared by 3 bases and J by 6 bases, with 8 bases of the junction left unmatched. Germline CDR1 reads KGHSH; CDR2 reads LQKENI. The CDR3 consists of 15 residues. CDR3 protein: CASSPGTGLIDGYTF. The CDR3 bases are TGTGCCAGCTCACCCGGGACAGGGCTTATCGATGGCTACACCTTC.

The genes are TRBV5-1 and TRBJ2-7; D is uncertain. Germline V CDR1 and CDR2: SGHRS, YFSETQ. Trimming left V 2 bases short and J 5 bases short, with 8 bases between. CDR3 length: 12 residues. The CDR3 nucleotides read TGCGCCAGCAGCTTTGAGGCCAACGAGCAGTACTTC. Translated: CASSFEANEQYF.

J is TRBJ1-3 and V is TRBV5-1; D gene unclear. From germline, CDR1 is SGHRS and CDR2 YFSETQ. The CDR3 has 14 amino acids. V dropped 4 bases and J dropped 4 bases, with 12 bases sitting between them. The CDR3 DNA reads TGCGCCAGCAGCCCGGCTCGGGAAGGAAACACCATATATTTT. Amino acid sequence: CASSPAREGNTIYF.

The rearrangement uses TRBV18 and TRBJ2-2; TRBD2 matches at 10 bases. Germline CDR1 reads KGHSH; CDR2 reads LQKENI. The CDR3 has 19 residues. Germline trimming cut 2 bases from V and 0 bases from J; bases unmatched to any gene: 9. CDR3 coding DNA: TGTGCCAGCTCACCAATTAGCGGGAGGAAAACCGCGAACACCGGGGAGCTGTTTTTT. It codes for CASSPISGRKTANTGELFF.

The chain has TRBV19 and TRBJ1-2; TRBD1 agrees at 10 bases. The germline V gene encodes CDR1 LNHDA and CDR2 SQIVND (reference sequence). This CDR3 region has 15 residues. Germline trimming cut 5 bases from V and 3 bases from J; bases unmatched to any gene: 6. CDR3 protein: CASSVRQGADYGYTF. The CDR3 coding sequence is TGTGCCAGTAGTGTTAGACAGGGGGCTGACTATGGCTACACCTTC.

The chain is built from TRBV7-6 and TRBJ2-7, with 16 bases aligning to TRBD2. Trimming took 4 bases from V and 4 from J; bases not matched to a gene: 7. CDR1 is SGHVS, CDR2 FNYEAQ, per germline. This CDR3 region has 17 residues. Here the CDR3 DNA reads TGTGCCAGCAGCTACTCCGGGACTAGCGGGAGGGCGTACGAGCAGTACTTC. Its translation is CASSYSGTSGRAYEQYF.

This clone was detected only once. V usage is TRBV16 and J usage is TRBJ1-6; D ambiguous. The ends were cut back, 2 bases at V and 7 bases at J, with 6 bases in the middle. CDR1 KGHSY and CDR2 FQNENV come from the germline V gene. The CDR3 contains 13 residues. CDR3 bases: TGTGCCAGCAGCCAAAACACGAATTCACCCCTCCACTTT. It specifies CASSQNTNSPLHF.

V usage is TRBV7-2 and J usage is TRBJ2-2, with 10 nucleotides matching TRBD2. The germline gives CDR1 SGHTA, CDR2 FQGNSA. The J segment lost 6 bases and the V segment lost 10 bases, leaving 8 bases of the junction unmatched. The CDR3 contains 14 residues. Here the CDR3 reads CATHPSGSPGELFF. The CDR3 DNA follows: TGTGCCACACATCCTAGCGGGAGTCCCGGGGAGCTGTTTTTT. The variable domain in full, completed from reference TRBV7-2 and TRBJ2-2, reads GAGVSQSPSNKVTEKGKDVELRCDPISGHTALYWYRQSLGQGLEFLIYFQGNSAPDKSGLPSDRFSAERTGGSVSTLTIQRTQQEDSAVYLCATHPSGSPGELFFGEGSRLTVL.

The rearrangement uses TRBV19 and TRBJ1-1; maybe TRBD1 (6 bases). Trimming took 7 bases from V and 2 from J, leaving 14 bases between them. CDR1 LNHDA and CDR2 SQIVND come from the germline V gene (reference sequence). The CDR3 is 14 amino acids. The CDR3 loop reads CASMGTIFNTEAFF. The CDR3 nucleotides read TGTGCCAGTATGGGGACAATCTTTAACACTGAAGCTTTCTTT.

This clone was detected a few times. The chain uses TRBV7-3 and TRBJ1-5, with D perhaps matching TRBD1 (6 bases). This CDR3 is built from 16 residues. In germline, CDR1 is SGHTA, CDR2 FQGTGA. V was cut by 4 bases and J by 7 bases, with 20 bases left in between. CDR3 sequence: CASSSHRVAPWQPQHF. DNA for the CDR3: TGTGCCAGCAGCTCGCACAGGGTAGCGCCATGGCAGCCCCAGCATTTT.

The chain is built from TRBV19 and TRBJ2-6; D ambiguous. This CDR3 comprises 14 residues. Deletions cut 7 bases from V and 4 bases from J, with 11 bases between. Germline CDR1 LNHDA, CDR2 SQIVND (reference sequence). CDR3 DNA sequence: TGTGCCAGTACCCACTCCTGGGGGGCCAACGTCCTGACTTTC. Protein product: CASTHSWGANVLTF.

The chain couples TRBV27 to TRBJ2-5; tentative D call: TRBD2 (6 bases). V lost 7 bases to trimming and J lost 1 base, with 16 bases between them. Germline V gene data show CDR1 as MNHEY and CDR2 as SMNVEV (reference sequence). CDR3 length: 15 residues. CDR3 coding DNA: TGTGCCAGCACCCCCCGGGGGATGGTCCAAGAGACCCAGTACTTC. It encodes CASTPRGMVQETQYF.

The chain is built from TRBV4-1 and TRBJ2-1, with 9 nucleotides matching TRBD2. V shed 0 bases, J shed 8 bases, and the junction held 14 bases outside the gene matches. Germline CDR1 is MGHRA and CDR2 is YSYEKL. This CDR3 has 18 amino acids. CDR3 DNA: TGCGCCAGCAGCCAAGACTCCTTAGCGGGAGAAGTGGGGGATGAGCAGTTCTTC. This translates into CASSQDSLAGEVGDEQFF.

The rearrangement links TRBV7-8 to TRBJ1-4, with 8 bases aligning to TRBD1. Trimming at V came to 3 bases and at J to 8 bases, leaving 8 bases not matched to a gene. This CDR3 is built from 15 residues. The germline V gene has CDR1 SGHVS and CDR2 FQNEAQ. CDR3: CASSFGQGDREKLFF. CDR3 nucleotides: TGTGCCAGCAGCTTTGGACAGGGAGACAGGGAAAAACTGTTTTTT.

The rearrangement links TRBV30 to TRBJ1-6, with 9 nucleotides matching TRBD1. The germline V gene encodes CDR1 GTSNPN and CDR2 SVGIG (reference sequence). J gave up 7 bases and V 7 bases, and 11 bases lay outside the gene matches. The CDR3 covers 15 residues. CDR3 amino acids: CALTGQGPMNSPLHF. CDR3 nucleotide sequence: TGTGCCTTAACCGGACAGGGGCCCATGAATTCACCCCTCCACTTT.

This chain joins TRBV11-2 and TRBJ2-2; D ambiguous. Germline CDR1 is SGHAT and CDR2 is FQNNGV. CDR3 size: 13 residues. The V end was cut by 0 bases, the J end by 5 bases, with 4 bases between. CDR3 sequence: CASSLDQTGELFF. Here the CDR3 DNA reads TGTGCCAGCAGCTTAGACCAGACCGGGGAGCTGTTTTTT. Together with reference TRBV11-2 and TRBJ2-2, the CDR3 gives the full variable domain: EAGVAQSPRYKIIEKRQSVAFWCNPISGHATLYWYQQILGQGPKLLIQFQNNGVVDDSQLPKDRFSAERLKGVDSTLKIQPAKLEDSAVYLCASSLDQTGELFFGEGSRLTVL.

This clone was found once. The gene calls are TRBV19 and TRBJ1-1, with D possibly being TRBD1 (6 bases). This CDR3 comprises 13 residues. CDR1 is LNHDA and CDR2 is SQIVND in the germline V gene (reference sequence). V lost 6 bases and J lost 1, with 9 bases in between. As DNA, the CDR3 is TGTGCCAGTAGCTTAGGGGGGAACACTGAAGCTTTCTTT. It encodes CASSLGGNTEAFF.

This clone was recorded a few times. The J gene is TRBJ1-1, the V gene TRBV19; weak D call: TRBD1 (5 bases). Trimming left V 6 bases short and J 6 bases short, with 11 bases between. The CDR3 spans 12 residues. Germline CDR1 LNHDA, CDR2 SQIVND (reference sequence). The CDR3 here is CASRQGRSEAFF. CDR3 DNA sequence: TGTGCCAGTAGGCAGGGTAGGTCTGAAGCTTTCTTT.